The 11 T cell receptor beta chains below were found in one sample sequenced in a study of blood T cell repertoires in COVID-19. Using immunoSEQ multiplex PCR, the repertoire was profiled, and TCRdb retains in-frame clones only, with some absent. The sample yields tens of thousands of clones, about 88% seen once. Sample: peripheral blood. All receptors derive from a man aged 45 to 65 with active COVID-19.

This sequence joins TRBV18 and TRBJ2-5; the match to TRBD2 covers 9 bases. The CDR3 spans 15 residues. Germline CDR1 KGHSH, CDR2 LQKENI. V lost 4 bases, J lost 1 base, and 4 bases stayed unmatched. The CDR3 region is CASSLGTSLQETQYF. The CDR3 DNA follows: TGTGCCAGCTCACTGGGGACTAGCCTCCAAGAGACCCAGTACTTC.

This clone has just a few counts. The CDR3 nucleotides read TGTGCCACCAGCAGGCAGACAGGGGGGATGGCCCTCCACTTT. This encodes CATSRQTGGMALHF. This chain connects TRBV15 to TRBJ1-6, with 9 bases matching TRBD1. V lost 3 bases to trimming and J lost 14 bases; unmatched junction nucleotides: 8. Looked up from germline, CDR1 is LNHNV and CDR2 is YYDKDF (reference sequence). The CDR3 is 14 residues long.

This clone was counted a single time. This sequence joins TRBV12-3 or TRBV12-4 and TRBJ1-3, with D unclear. V shed 3 bases and J shed 6 bases, with 6 bases lying between them. The CDR3 has 12 amino acids. The CDR3 here is CASSLAENTIYF. The CDR3 region has the DNA TGTGCCAGCAGTTTGGCAGAAAACACCATATATTTT.

The rearrangement uses TRBV6-2 or TRBV6-3 and TRBJ2-5; 12 bases match TRBD2. The CDR3 is 15 amino acids. CDR1 and CDR2 (germline): MNHEY, SVGEGT. Trimming removed 6 bases from V and 2 bases from J; junction bases left unmatched: 4. CDR3 nucleotides: TGTGCCAGCAGCCCGACTAGCGGGGGACAAGAGACCCAGTACTTC. Residues: CASSPTSGGQETQYF.

The rearrangement joins TRBV2 to TRBJ2-3; D remains unclear. The CDR3 has 13 amino acids. Per the germline V gene, CDR1 is SNHLY and CDR2 is FYNNEI. Trimming removed 7 bases at V and 6 bases at J, with 14 bases between. This chain's CDR3 is CASTPVSPDTQYF. The CDR3 DNA reads TGTGCCAGCACTCCCGTTAGCCCGGATACGCAGTATTTT.

The V call is TRBV6-5, the J call TRBJ1-1; D gene unclear. Trimming stripped 2 bases from V and 1 base from J, with 5 bases between. This CDR3 spans 13 amino acids. CDR1 MNHEY and CDR2 SVGAGI come from the germline V gene. CDR3 residues: CASSYIKNTEAFF. The CDR3 nucleotides read TGTGCCAGCAGTTACATCAAGAACACTGAAGCTTTCTTT.

The J gene is TRBJ2-5, the V gene TRBV5-1, with 9 bases aligning to TRBD1. The junction had 6 bases not matched to a gene; V was cut back by 4 bases and J by 2 bases. This CDR3 has 15 residues. The germline V gene has CDR1 SGHRS and CDR2 YFSETQ. The CDR3 region is CASSRPGTGQETQYF. CDR3 coding DNA: TGCGCCAGCAGCCGCCCCGGGACAGGGCAAGAGACCCAGTACTTC.

The V call is TRBV10-3, the J call TRBJ2-7; D is possibly TRBD1 (5 bases). There are 14 residues in the CDR3. Trimming took 7 bases from V and 3 from J, leaving 16 bases between them. Germline lookup yields CDR1 ENHRY and CDR2 SYGVKD. This CDR3 reads CAIKFGSGIYEQYF. CDR3 DNA sequence: TGTGCCATCAAATTCGGGTCAGGGATCTACGAGCAGTACTTC.

Relative to its sample, this clone is medium-sized. The V and J genes are TRBV7-2 and TRBJ2-7, with TRBD2 matching 7 bases. J lost 6 bases, V lost 2 bases, and 4 bases had no gene match. Per the germline V gene, CDR1 is SGHTA and CDR2 is FQGNSA. The CDR3 length is 13 residues. The CDR3 bases are TGTGCCAGCAGCTTAAGCGGGATTACCGAGCAGTACTTC. Amino acid sequence: CASSLSGITEQYF.

The chain is built from TRBV7-2 and TRBJ2-1, with 7 bases identical to TRBD1. Trimming took 5 bases from V and 5 from J; bases not matched to a gene: 3. Germline V CDR1 and CDR2: SGHTA, FQGNSA. The CDR3 covers 13 residues. CDR3 loop: CASSLGTDNEQFF. For the CDR3, the DNA is TGTGCCAGCAGCCTAGGGACAGACAATGAGCAGTTCTTC.

The chain combines TRBV5-4 with TRBJ2-7, with 9 bases aligning to TRBD1. The CDR3 consists of 15 residues. Germline-derived CDR1 and CDR2 are SGHNT and YYREEE (reference sequence). J lost 1 base, V lost 4 bases, and 6 bases had no gene match. DNA for the CDR3: TGTGCCAGCAGCCAGGGACAGGGTTATTCCTACGAGCAGTACTTC. Translated: CASSQGQGYSYEQYF.